Shown below are 28 T cell receptor beta chains from a single sample sequenced in a study of T cell responses to AZD1222 COVID-19 vaccine. Libraries were prepared by immunoSEQ multiplex PCR; TCRdb keeps only in-frame clonotypes and omits some of them. The data hold fewer than 200,000 clones, with 80% to 90% observed a single time. The sequences come from peripheral blood, collected 28 days after the second AZD1222 dose. The receptors originated from an adult who received the AZD1222 COVID-19 vaccine.

CDR3 sequence (DNA): TGTGCCAGCCGTAAGGGGGCGGGGAGGATAGAGACCCAGTACTTC. Translated: CASRKGAGRIETQYF. V is TRBV27 and J is TRBJ2-5; perhaps TRBD1 as D (7 bases). Germline V CDR1 and CDR2: MNHEY, SMNVEV (reference sequence). Trimming removed 8 bases from V and 4 bases from J, with 20 bases in between. The CDR3 covers 15 residues.

V is TRBV5-1 and J is TRBJ1-3; a possible D gene is TRBD1 (5 bases). Germline V CDR1 and CDR2: SGHRS, YFSETQ. This CDR3 comprises 16 residues. Trimming pared 4 bases from V and 0 bases from J, leaving 14 bases between. The CDR3, as DNA: TGCGCCAGCAGCCCGTGGGGGGTCGACTCTGGAAACACCATATATTTT. As protein: CASSPWGVDSGNTIYF.

V gene TRBV19 combines with J gene TRBJ1-3, with 7 nucleotides matching TRBD1. This CDR3 has 15 residues. Germline V lookup: CDR1 LNHDA, CDR2 SQIVND (reference sequence). J was trimmed by 0 bases and V by 6 bases; bases with no gene match: 5. CDR3 in amino acids: CASRRQGDSGNTIYF. CDR3 nucleotides: TGTGCCAGTAGAAGACAGGGCGACTCTGGAAACACCATATATTTT.

This clone showed up just once. The rearrangement links TRBV18 to TRBJ2-1; D may be TRBD2 (5 bases). The CDR3 loop spans 14 amino acids. Germline V gives CDR1 KGHSH, CDR2 LQKENI. V gave up 0 bases and J gave up 10 bases, with 13 bases separating them. The CDR3 nucleotides read TGTGCCAGCTCACCACCGGGGAATCGCGGGGAGCAGTTCTTC. This gives the protein CASSPPGNRGEQFF. The full variable domain, completed using reference TRBV18 and TRBJ2-1, is NAGVMQNPRHLVRRRGQEARLRCSPMKGHSHVYWYRQLPEEGLKFMVYLQKENIIDESGMPKERFSAEFPKEGPSILRIQQVVRGDSAAYFCASSPPGNRGEQFFGPGTRLTVL.

V is TRBV12-1 and J is TRBJ2-7; TRBD2 was called by the table and not checked on the DNA. TRBV12-1 is listed as a pseudogene. CDR3 size: 12 residues. CDR3 nucleotide sequence: TGTGCCAGCAGCTTTCGACTTTACGAGCAGTACTTC. It yields the protein CASSFRLYEQYF.

V and J are TRBV7-6 and TRBJ1-6; D possibly corresponds to TRBD1 (5 bases). Trimming removed 1 base from V and 0 bases from J, with 19 bases in between. The CDR3 is made up of 20 amino acids. The germline gives CDR1 SGHVS, CDR2 FNYEAQ. CDR3 amino acids: CASSLEGAGGPSSYNSPLHF. The CDR3 region has the DNA TGTGCCAGCAGCTTAGAGGGAGCGGGGGGTCCCAGCTCCTATAATTCACCCCTCCACTTT.

This chain uses TRBV5-1 with TRBJ2-1; no clear D. Germline V gene lookup returns CDR1 SGHRS and CDR2 YFSETQ. Trimming removed 4 bases from V and 8 bases from J, with 10 bases in between. The CDR3 covers 12 residues. Here the CDR3 reads CASSLPLDEQFF. CDR3 bases: TGCGCCAGCAGCCTGCCTTTGGATGAGCAGTTCTTC. Combining the CDR3 with reference TRBV5-1 and TRBJ2-1 gives the whole variable domain KAGVTQTPRYLIKTRGQQVTLSCSPISGHRSVSWYQQTPGQGLQFLFEYFSETQRNKGNFPGRFSGRQFSNSRSEMNVSTLELGDSALYLCASSLPLDEQFFGPGTRLTVL.

The J gene is TRBJ1-2, the V gene TRBV5-6; D ambiguous. Germline lookup yields CDR1 SGHDT and CDR2 YYEEEE. The ends were cut back, 2 bases at V and 8 bases at J, with 13 bases in the middle. CDR3 length: 13 residues. CDR3 coding DNA: TGTGCCAGCAGCTTTAGTCCCGAAAAGGGCTACACCTTC. As protein: CASSFSPEKGYTF.

V and J are TRBV9 and TRBJ2-7; 7 nucleotides agree with TRBD1. The CDR3 extends over 18 amino acids. J was trimmed by 3 bases and V by 0 bases; bases with no gene match: 15. Germline V gives CDR1 SGDLS, CDR2 YYNGEE. The CDR3 DNA is TGTGCCAGCAGCGTAGGACCCTGGGGAGAAAGGGGGCTCTACGAGCAGTACTTC. Residues: CASSVGPWGERGLYEQYF.

The V and J genes are TRBV28 and TRBJ1-2, with a tentative D call TRBD1 (5 bases). V lost 10 bases and J 1 base, leaving 13 bases between the germline ends. This CDR3 contains 13 residues. The V gene's germline CDR1 is MDHEN and CDR2 SYDVKM. The chain's CDR3 is CATQWGDNYGYTF. The DNA of the CDR3 is TGTGCCACCCAGTGGGGGGATAACTATGGCTACACCTTC.

The chain has TRBV12-3 or TRBV12-4 and TRBJ1-1; D is undetermined. The CDR3 covers 9 residues. V dropped 7 bases and J dropped 12 bases, with 9 bases sitting between them. CDR3 in amino acids: CASNGWPFF. The CDR3 bases are TGTGCCAGCAATGGGTGGCCTTTCTTT.

The V and J genes are TRBV18 and TRBJ1-1; 8 bases align to TRBD1. The length of the CDR3 is 14 residues. Germline values: CDR1 KGHSH, CDR2 LQKENI. J lost 6 bases, V lost 2 bases, and 5 bases had no gene match. CDR3: CASSPSGQGSEAFF. The DNA for the CDR3 is TGTGCCAGCTCACCATCAGGACAGGGTTCTGAAGCTTTCTTT.

J is TRBJ2-7 and V is TRBV9; the D is unclear. Trimming left V 0 bases short and J 0 bases short, with 10 bases between. There are 15 residues in the CDR3. Germline V CDR1 and CDR2: SGDLS, YYNGEE. The CDR3 loop is CASSVAGTSSYEQYF. The CDR3 nucleotides read TGTGCCAGCAGCGTAGCTGGCACAAGCTCCTACGAGCAGTACTTC.

This chain connects TRBV7-8 to TRBJ1-1; tentative D call: TRBD1 (5 bases). This CDR3 region has 13 residues. Germline V gives CDR1 SGHVS, CDR2 FQNEAQ. V gave up 5 bases and J gave up 1 base, with 8 bases separating them. CDR3 in DNA: TGTGCCAGCAGCCGAGGACAGAACACTGAAGCTTTCTTT. Translation: CASSRGQNTEAFF. The entire variable domain, with the rest obtained from reference TRBV7-8 and TRBJ1-1, is as follows: GAGVSQSPRYKVAKRGQDVALRCDPISGHVSLFWYQQALGQGPEFLTYFQNEAQLDKSGLPSDRFFAERPEGSVSTLKIQRTQQEDSAVYLCASSRGQNTEAFFGQGTRLTVV.

The CDR3 region is CASSDSYSYNEQFF. CDR3 bases: TGCGCCAGCAGTGACTCCTATTCCTACAATGAGCAGTTCTTC. The J gene is TRBJ2-1, the V gene TRBV10-1; D is undetermined. Germline values: CDR1 WNHNN, CDR2 SYGVQD (reference sequence). The CDR3 covers 14 residues. Trimming shortened V by 3 bases and J by 1 base, and 7 bases separated the two germline ends.

This clone was observed a single time. The CDR3 DNA is TGTGCCAGCAGCTTAGACCCTCGGGGTTTCAGCGAGCAGTACTTC. Residues: CASSLDPRGFSEQYF. The chain is built from TRBV11-2 and TRBJ2-7; D perhaps matches TRBD2 (5 bases). Germline CDR1 is SGHAT and CDR2 is FQNNGV. There are 15 residues in the CDR3. Trimming took 0 bases from V and 6 from J, leaving 15 bases between them.

Comments on this clone: Different DNA sequences within this sample yield the same CDR3. This chain joins TRBV27 and TRBJ2-3; 9 bases are shared with TRBD1. J was trimmed by 3 bases and V by 2 bases; bases with no gene match: 0. The CDR3 has 14 residues. CDR1 is MNHEY, CDR2 SMNVEV, per germline (reference sequence). CDR3 in DNA: TGTGCCAGCAGTTTAGACAGGGGGACAGATACGCAGTATTTT. Its translation: CASSLDRGTDTQYF.

The chain is built from TRBV7-2 and TRBJ1-5; 10 positions match TRBD1. This CDR3 comprises 19 residues. J was trimmed by 5 bases and V by 5 bases; bases with no gene match: 18. The germline gives CDR1 SGHTA, CDR2 FQGNSA. CDR3 sequence: CASSLKTGGKPTGYQPQHF. CDR3 nucleotide sequence: TGTGCCAGCAGCCTGAAGACAGGGGGCAAACCAACGGGGTATCAGCCCCAGCATTTT.

This chain uses TRBV10-2 with TRBJ1-1; 9 bases align to TRBD1. From germline, CDR1 is WSHSY and CDR2 SAAADI. J lost 1 base, V lost 6 bases, and 6 bases had no gene match. The CDR3 is 15 residues long. In DNA, the CDR3 is TGCGCCAGCAGGGACAGGGGAGCAGGGAACACTGAAGCTTTCTTT. Amino acid sequence: CASRDRGAGNTEAFF.

J is TRBJ2-3 and V is TRBV5-4; a weak D match, TRBD2 (6 bases). V lost 4 bases and J 3 bases, leaving 18 bases between the germline ends. Germline V gene data show CDR1 as SGHNT and CDR2 as YYREEE (reference sequence). The CDR3 has 16 residues. The CDR3: CASSPVGREVTDTQYF. The CDR3 DNA reads as TGTGCCAGCAGCCCGGTTGGTAGGGAGGTTACAGATACGCAGTATTTT.

This chain joins TRBV2 and TRBJ2-3; 9 bases fit TRBD1. The CDR3 has 14 residues. In germline, CDR1 is SNHLY, CDR2 FYNNEI. Trimming cost V 9 bases and J 0 bases; bases outside gene matches: 4. The CDR3 DNA sequence: TGTGCCAGTGCCGGGACAGGGAGCACAGATACGCAGTATTTT. Its translation is CASAGTGSTDTQYF.

CDR3 region: CASSVAVAGYDTQYF. DNA for the CDR3: TGTGCCAGCAGCGTAGCTGTAGCGGGGTATGATACGCAGTATTTT. J is TRBJ2-3 and V is TRBV9; 8 positions match TRBD2. This CDR3 is built from 15 residues. The V gene's germline CDR1 is SGDLS and CDR2 YYNGEE. The J segment lost 6 bases and the V segment lost 0 bases, leaving 6 bases of the junction unmatched.

This rearrangement joins TRBV7-6 to TRBJ2-1; the match to TRBD1 covers 10 bases. V trimming: 5 bases; J trimming: 7 bases; junction bases outside the gene matches: 14. The CDR3 covers 17 residues. The germline CDR1 and CDR2 sequences are SGHVS and FNYEAQ. In nucleotides, the CDR3 is TGTGCCAGCAGCCACCCATCCGGGACAGGGGTTAGTAATGAGCAGTTCTTC. Amino acids: CASSHPSGTGVSNEQFF. Combining the CDR3 with reference TRBV7-6 and TRBJ2-1 gives the whole variable domain GAGVSQSPRYKVTKRGQDVALRCDPISGHVSLYWYRQALGQGPEFLTYFNYEAQQDKSGLPNDRFSAERPEGSISTLTIQRTEQRDSAMYRCASSHPSGTGVSNEQFFGPGTRLTVL.

The chain combines TRBV9 with TRBJ2-7; weak D call: TRBD1 (6 bases). This CDR3 region has 13 residues. Looked up from germline, CDR1 is SGDLS and CDR2 is YYNGEE. Trimming shortened V by 3 bases and J by 4 bases, and 11 bases separated the two germline ends. The CDR3 DNA follows: TGTGCCAGCAGCGGCGCCACAGGGTACGAGCAGTACTTC. Its protein product is CASSGATGYEQYF.

This sequence joins TRBV2 and TRBJ2-3; tentatively, D is TRBD1 (6 bases). The V end was cut by 10 bases, the J end by 2 bases, with 13 bases between. The CDR3 runs 13 residues. Germline CDR1 SNHLY, CDR2 FYNNEI. Here the CDR3 DNA reads TGTGCCAACGGACAGCCGTTCACAGATACGCAGTATTTT. This encodes CANGQPFTDTQYF.

This clone was picked up one time. The V and J genes are TRBV12-3 or TRBV12-4 and TRBJ1-6; D unresolved. The CDR3 extends over 13 amino acids. Trimming removed 3 bases at V and 10 bases at J, with 10 bases between. The CDR3 spells CASSFRRNSPLHF. The CDR3 DNA follows: TGTGCCAGCAGTTTTCGACGGAACTCACCCCTCCACTTT.

The chain joins TRBV4-2 to TRBJ2-7; 8 bases map to TRBD2. From germline, CDR1 is LGHNA and CDR2 YNFKEQ. The trim removed 4 bases at V and 5 bases at J, leaving 13 bases unmatched. The CDR3 is made up of 16 amino acids. The DNA for the CDR3 is TGTGCCAGCAGCCTGGCTATCGGGACTAGTATCCACGAGCAGTACTTC. Encoded protein: CASSLAIGTSIHEQYF.

The gene calls are TRBV19 and TRBJ2-5; 12 positions agree with TRBD2. The CDR3 loop spans 17 amino acids. Germline V gene sequence: CDR1 LNHDA, CDR2 SQIVND (reference sequence). The trim removed 3 bases at V and 0 bases at J, leaving 5 bases unmatched. CDR3 DNA: TGTGCCAGTAGTATTGGACTAGCGGGGACCTACCAAGAGACCCAGTACTTC. Translation gives CASSIGLAGTYQETQYF.